The 8 T cell receptor beta chains below were found in one sample sequenced in a study of regulatory and conventional T cells in RAG deficiency. Libraries were prepared by immunoSEQ multiplex PCR; TCRdb keeps only in-frame clonotypes and omits some of them. This table holds roughly 28,000 clones, about 96% found once. Genomic DNA came from blood conventional CD4+ T cells gated CD25-low CD127-high. The sample was also linked to a second study, of regulatory T cells. Turning to that study: The PCR used 52 TRBV and 13 TRBJ primers.

What was sequenced was CD25- CD4+ T cells sorted from blood. The receptors were sampled from a human donor in good health.

The chain carries TRBV7-9 and TRBJ1-1; 7 nucleotides line up with TRBD1. CDR3 size: 14 residues. Per the germline V gene, CDR1 is SEHNR and CDR2 is FQNEAQ (reference sequence). The V segment lost 1 base and the J segment 7 bases; nucleotides outside the gene matches: 6. This CDR3 is CASSLEGAPDEAFF. CDR3 in DNA: TGTGCCAGCAGCTTAGAGGGGGCGCCGGATGAAGCTTTCTTT.

The chain has TRBV28 and TRBJ2-7, with D tentatively TRBD2 (5 bases). The CDR3 length is 15 residues. Looked up from germline, CDR1 is MDHEN and CDR2 is SYDVKM. V shed 1 base and J shed 5 bases, with 15 bases lying between them. CDR3 in DNA: TGTGCCAGCAGTTTATCAGCGGCCCTGAGGAACGAGCAGTACTTC. It codes for CASSLSAALRNEQYF.

The chain uses TRBV7-2 and TRBJ2-3, with D maybe TRBD2 (5 bases). V was clipped by 2 bases and J by 0 bases, with 6 bases between them. Germline assignment: CDR1 SGHTA and CDR2 FQGNSA. This CDR3 has 14 residues. CDR3 residues: CASSLRTSTDTQYF. The CDR3 nucleotides are TGTGCCAGCAGCTTAAGGACTAGCACAGATACGCAGTATTTT.

V and J are TRBV7-9 and TRBJ2-7, with 7 bases identical to TRBD1. The CDR3 runs to 14 residues. Unmatched junction bases numbered 4, after V lost 2 bases and J lost 3 bases. The V gene's germline CDR1 is SEHNR and CDR2 FQNEAQ (reference sequence). CDR3 DNA sequence: TGTGCCAGCAGCTTATTCTCAGGGGGCTACGAGCAGTACTTC. It translates to CASSLFSGGYEQYF.

In this sample, this clone turned up once. The chain links TRBV11-2 to TRBJ1-5; 8 positions agree with TRBD1. V shed 4 bases, J shed 6 bases, and the junction held 11 bases outside the gene matches. Germline V lookup: CDR1 SGHAT, CDR2 FQNNGV. CDR3 length equals 16 residues. CDR3 DNA: TGTGCCAGCAGCTCCCGTGCAGGGGGCACGGGTCAGCCCCAGCATTTT. Residues: CASSSRAGGTGQPQHF.

V is TRBV9 and J is TRBJ1-3; TRBD1 is a possible D gene (6 bases). Trimming removed 4 bases from V and 4 bases from J, with 12 bases in between. Germline values: CDR1 SGDLS, CDR2 YYNGEE. This CDR3 contains 14 residues. The CDR3 sequence: CASSPTGPGNTIYF. CDR3 in DNA: TGTGCCAGCAGCCCGACAGGCCCGGGAAACACCATATATTTT.

V usage is TRBV6-6 and J usage is TRBJ1-6, with 8 positions matching TRBD1. The junction had 9 bases not matched to a gene; V was cut back by 5 bases and J by 9 bases. In germline, CDR1 is MNHNY, CDR2 SVGAGI (reference sequence). The CDR3 spans 15 residues. The chain's CDR3 is CASSKRQGQASPLHF. The CDR3 DNA is TGTGCCAGCAGTAAACGACAGGGGCAGGCTTCACCCCTCCACTTT.

J is TRBJ2-7 and V is TRBV6-5, with 11 bases lining up with TRBD2. Germline CDR1 MNHEY, CDR2 SVGAGI. The CDR3 has 15 residues. The J segment lost 1 base and the V segment lost 2 bases, leaving 1 base of the junction unmatched. Written as DNA, the CDR3 is TGTGCCAGCAGTTACGGGACTAGCGGATCCTACGAGCAGTACTTC. It yields the protein CASSYGTSGSYEQYF.